These 17 T cell receptor beta chains came from one sample sequenced in a study of shared clonotypes between healthy human individuals. Profiling relied on immunoSEQ multiplex PCR, and the TCRdb table lists in-frame clones only, not all of them. The table includes about 990,000 clones, approximately 80% detected once. The material sequenced was memory CD4+ T cells from PBMCs. Subset of the sample: CD45RA-negative fraction. These TCRs come from a man younger than 35 in good health. Some clones in this sample may be carry-over from other donors' samples.

The V call is TRBV15, the J call TRBJ1-1, with D tentatively TRBD1 (5 bases). Between the trimmed V and J ends, which lost 0 bases and 1 base, there was a span of 12 bases. Germline V CDR1 and CDR2: LNHNV, YYDKDF (reference sequence). The CDR3 is 16 amino acids. CDR3 region: CATSRDLVGANTEAFF. The DNA of the CDR3 is TGTGCCACCAGCAGAGATCTCGTAGGGGCGAACACTGAAGCTTTCTTT.

The chain is built from TRBV5-6 and TRBJ1-4; possibly TRBD1 for D (6 bases). V was clipped by 4 bases and J by 8 bases, with 21 bases between them. This CDR3 contains 16 residues. Germline V CDR1 and CDR2: SGHDT, YYEEEE. CDR3 in amino acids: CASSQREQGRDEKLFF. CDR3 sequence (DNA): TGTGCCAGCAGCCAAAGGGAACAGGGAAGAGACGAAAAACTGTTTTTT.

The chain recombines TRBV7-8 with TRBJ1-3; 7 bases are a match to TRBD1. This CDR3 has 14 amino acids. CDR1 and CDR2 from the germline V gene are SGHVS and FQNEAQ. V dropped 6 bases and J dropped 1; count of bases not matched to a gene: 3. The CDR3 here is CASSPGGSGNTIYF. CDR3 DNA sequence: TGTGCCAGCAGTCCAGGGGGATCTGGAAACACCATATATTTT.

V usage is TRBV29-1 and J usage is TRBJ2-1, with 10 bases matching TRBD2. This CDR3 is built from 13 residues. Germline values: CDR1 SQVTM, CDR2 ANQGSEA. V gave up 8 bases and J gave up 9 bases; unmatched junction bases: 10. This CDR3 is CSSGSGRAGEQFF. In DNA, the CDR3 is TGCAGCTCCGGGAGCGGGAGGGCCGGTGAGCAGTTCTTC.

J is TRBJ2-3 and V is TRBV5-1; D possibly matches TRBD1 or TRBD2 (5 bases each). V shed 3 bases and J shed 9 bases, with 20 bases lying between them. Per the germline V gene, CDR1 is SGHRS and CDR2 is YFSETQ. CDR3 length: 15 residues. The CDR3 is CASSWGGRDPSTQYF. Here the CDR3 DNA reads TGCGCCAGCAGCTGGGGTGGACGGGACCCAAGCACGCAGTATTTT.

The table lists this clone with a few counts. Other DNA variants within this sample encode the same CDR3. The gene calls are TRBV7-6 and TRBJ2-1; the D gene is possibly TRBD2 (5 bases). Deletions cut 1 base from V and 4 bases from J, with 8 bases between. The CDR3 extends over 14 amino acids. Germline CDR1 reads SGHVS; CDR2 reads FNYEAQ. CDR3 amino acids: CASSLGGSYNEQFF. Written as DNA, the CDR3 is TGTGCCAGCAGCTTAGGAGGGAGTTACAATGAGCAGTTCTTC.

J is TRBJ1-4 and V is TRBV7-2, with a possible D match to TRBD1 (5 bases). This CDR3 is 15 amino acids long. The germline gives CDR1 SGHTA, CDR2 FQGNSA. V was trimmed by 5 bases and J by 4 bases, leaving 14 bases between them. This CDR3 is CASSDQGPGNEKLFF. The CDR3 nucleotides are TGTGCCAGCAGCGATCAGGGCCCGGGTAATGAAAAACTGTTTTTT.

This clone was picked up one time. The CDR3 is CASSFETGYYNEQFF. As DNA, the CDR3 is TGCGCCAGCAGCTTCGAAACAGGGTATTACAATGAGCAGTTCTTC. The chain is built from TRBV5-1 and TRBJ2-1; tentative D call: TRBD1 (6 bases). Germline CDR1 and CDR2: SGHRS and YFSETQ. The CDR3 is 15 amino acids. Trimming removed 2 bases from V and 4 bases from J, with 13 bases in between.

The chain joins TRBV7-3 to TRBJ2-3, with D perhaps being TRBD1 or TRBD2 (5 bases each). Germline V gene lookup returns CDR1 SGHTA and CDR2 FQGTGA. The length of the CDR3 is 11 residues. Trimming removed 11 bases from V and 6 bases from J, with 12 bases in between. The CDR3 spells CASGTGDTQYF. Written as DNA, the CDR3 is TGTGCCTCAGGGACGGGGGATACGCAGTATTTT.

The sample holds one count of this clone. The chain joins TRBV6-4 to TRBJ2-1, with D possibly being TRBD1 (5 bases). Germline CDR1 is MRHNA and CDR2 is SNTAGT. The CDR3 contains 13 residues. With 4 bases removed from V and 5 bases from J, the gap between germline ends came to 9 bases. This CDR3 is CASSVSRDNEQFF. Here the CDR3 DNA reads TGTGCCAGCAGTGTAAGCAGGGACAATGAGCAGTTCTTC.

The chain is built from TRBV6-5 and TRBJ2-1; TRBD1 might be the D (6 bases). Trimming shortened V by 5 bases and J by 15 bases, and 20 bases separated the two germline ends. The V gene's germline CDR1 is MNHEY and CDR2 SVGAGI. This CDR3 is 13 amino acids long. CDR3 nucleotides: TGTGCCAGCAGTAGATCGGGACACTGGTTCCGGTTCTTC. Translated, it gives CASSRSGHWFRFF.

Many counts were recorded for this clone. Within the sample, other DNA sequences also encode this same CDR3. This chain uses TRBV6-5 with TRBJ2-5, with 9 bases aligning to TRBD1. CDR3 length equals 14 residues. The germline gives CDR1 MNHEY, CDR2 SVGAGI. J was trimmed by 4 bases and V by 0 bases; bases with no gene match: 0. CDR3 amino acids: CASSYSTGGETQYF. The DNA for the CDR3 is TGTGCCAGCAGTTACTCGACAGGGGGAGAGACCCAGTACTTC.

V and J are TRBV5-1 and TRBJ1-1, with 8 bases fitting TRBD1. Trimming took 3 bases from V and 0 from J; bases not matched to a gene: 13. Germline V CDR1 and CDR2: SGHRS, YFSETQ. The CDR3 consists of 18 residues. The CDR3 loop reads CASSSPGNRGSMNTEAFF. The CDR3 DNA follows: TGCGCCAGCAGCTCCCCTGGAAACAGGGGGAGCATGAACACTGAAGCTTTCTTT.

This clone has a handful of counts. The rearrangement joins TRBV7-9 to TRBJ1-5; weak D call: TRBD1 (6 bases). Trimming pared 5 bases from V and 10 bases from J, leaving 18 bases between. The CDR3 extends over 14 amino acids. Germline lookup yields CDR1 SEHNR and CDR2 FQNEAQ (reference sequence). Here the CDR3 reads CASSLFPTGSPQHF. In DNA, the CDR3 is TGTGCCAGCAGCCTATTCCCGACAGGCAGTCCCCAGCATTTT.

The CDR3 protein is CASSQDWSRGYSYEQYF. The CDR3 coding sequence is TGCGCCAGCAGCCAAGATTGGTCCAGGGGGTACTCCTACGAGCAGTACTTC. The chain has TRBV4-1 and TRBJ2-7; TRBD1 aligns across 7 bases. This CDR3 is built from 17 residues. Per germline, CDR1 MGHRA and CDR2 YSYEKL. The junction had 8 bases not matched to a gene; V was cut back by 0 bases and J by 0 bases.

The chain couples TRBV5-1 to TRBJ2-6; tentatively, D is TRBD1 (5 bases). V was clipped by 3 bases and J by 4 bases, with 14 bases between them. In germline, CDR1 is SGHRS, CDR2 YFSETQ. The CDR3 is made up of 16 amino acids. For the CDR3, the DNA is TGCGCCAGCAGCTGGACCGCAGGGTCCGGGGCCAACGTCCTGACTTTC. Residues: CASSWTAGSGANVLTF. Supplemented by reference TRBV5-1 and TRBJ2-6, the full variable domain reads KAGVTQTPRYLIKTRGQQVTLSCSPISGHRSVSWYQQTPGQGLQFLFEYFSETQRNKGNFPGRFSGRQFSNSRSEMNVSTLELGDSALYLCASSWTAGSGANVLTFGAGSRLTVL.

The chain links TRBV4-2 to TRBJ1-1; the D gene is possibly TRBD1 (5 bases). The CDR3 has 16 amino acids. V gave up 0 bases and J gave up 0 bases, with 11 bases separating them. CDR1 is LGHNA and CDR2 is YNFKEQ in the germline V gene. CDR3: CASSQDPGLLNTEAFF. DNA for the CDR3: TGTGCCAGCAGCCAAGACCCGGGACTCCTGAACACTGAAGCTTTCTTT.